These 17 T cell receptor beta chains originate from one sample sequenced in a study of blood T cell repertoires in COVID-19. Clones were read by immunoSEQ multiplex PCR, and TCRdb kept only the in-frame ones, dropping some. Of under 60,000 clones in the sample, 85% to 90% were seen once. Sequencing input: peripheral blood. Receptors were obtained from a woman aged 60-75 years with COVID-19, enrolled during active disease.

The chain is built from TRBV11-2 and TRBJ1-2; TRBD1 is a possible D gene (5 bases). With 1 base removed from V and 7 bases from J, the gap between germline ends came to 13 bases. There are 14 residues in the CDR3. Germline V gives CDR1 SGHAT, CDR2 FQNNGV. This CDR3 is CASSLAGGRGGYTF. CDR3 nucleotide sequence: TGTGCCAGCAGCTTAGCGGGGGGTCGGGGTGGCTACACCTTC.

This clone occurred a few times. The chain uses TRBV11-2 and TRBJ1-5; D ambiguous. Trimming pared 6 bases from V and 0 bases from J, leaving 12 bases between. Germline-derived CDR1 and CDR2 are SGHAT and FQNNGV. CDR3 length: 15 amino acids. The CDR3 DNA follows: TGTGCCAGCAGTCGCGACACATATAGCAATCAGCCCCAGCATTTT. Residues: CASSRDTYSNQPQHF.

V usage is TRBV9 and J usage is TRBJ2-4; TRBD2 aligns across 10 bases. Germline V gene lookup returns CDR1 SGDLS and CDR2 YYNGEE. CDR3 length equals 19 residues. Losses at the gene ends were 0 bases for V and 2 bases for J; bases not matched to a gene: 11. CDR3 in amino acids: CASSVAASGSSISKNIQYF. DNA of the CDR3: TGTGCCAGCAGCGTAGCGGCTAGCGGGAGTTCTATTTCCAAAAACATTCAGTACTTC.

The chain couples TRBV29-1 to TRBJ2-7; 10 nucleotides agree with TRBD1. The CDR3 runs 14 residues. Per germline, CDR1 SQVTM and CDR2 ANQGSEA. J lost 3 bases, V lost 5 bases, and 7 bases had no gene match. CDR3 sequence (DNA): TGCAGCGTTTGGGACCGGGACAGGGGCTACGAGCAGTACTTC. Its protein product is CSVWDRDRGYEQYF.

The chain is built from TRBV27 and TRBJ2-1, with 7 positions matching TRBD2. CDR1 is MNHEY, CDR2 SMNVEV, per germline (reference sequence). The V and J ends lost 8 bases and 6 bases, in that order; junction bases with no gene match: 4. CDR3 length: 12 amino acids. CDR3 protein: CASWEGPNEQFF. In DNA, the CDR3 is TGTGCCAGCTGGGAGGGCCCCAATGAGCAGTTCTTC.

This chain links TRBV3-1 (or the pseudogene TRBV3-2) with TRBJ1-6; D is unresolved. The CDR3 runs 14 residues. The V gene lost 2 bases and the J gene lost 8 bases, with 10 bases spanning the gap. Germline V gene data show CDR1 as LGHDT and CDR2 as YNNKEL (reference sequence). Written as DNA, the CDR3 is TGTGCCAGCAGCCAAACGGACGGGGATTCACCCCTCCACTTT. Translating gives CASSQTDGDSPLHF.

The chain joins TRBV28 to TRBJ1-5, with D uncertain. The CDR3 totals 12 residues. V was clipped by 3 bases and J by 12 bases, with 12 bases between them. CDR1 is MDHEN, CDR2 SYDVKM, per germline. The CDR3 region is CASSFSSGVQHF. The CDR3 nucleotides are TGTGCCAGCAGTTTCTCATCCGGGGTCCAGCATTTT.

The V call is TRBV19, the J call TRBJ1-2; the D gene is possibly TRBD1 (5 bases). The CDR3 spans 14 residues. In germline, CDR1 is LNHDA, CDR2 SQIVND (reference sequence). Trimming stripped 3 bases from V and 8 bases from J, with 16 bases between. The CDR3 sequence: CASSMAQGQWGYTF. The CDR3 DNA reads TGTGCCAGTAGTATGGCCCAGGGTCAGTGGGGCTACACCTTC.

This clone is a singleton in its sample. The genes are TRBV12-3 or TRBV12-4 and TRBJ1-2; no clear D. The V gene lost 6 bases and the J gene lost 7 bases, with 12 bases spanning the gap. There are 12 residues in the CDR3. The CDR3 nucleotides are TGTGCCAGCAGCCTACCTGCACGTGGCTACACCTTC. Translating it yields CASSLPARGYTF.

The J gene is TRBJ2-2, the V gene TRBV11-3, with a possible D match to TRBD1 (5 bases). This CDR3 region has 15 residues. V lost 5 bases and J lost 5, with 15 bases in between. Germline V gene lookup returns CDR1 SGHNT and CDR2 YENEEA. The CDR3 sequence: CASSPNPGLTGELFF. CDR3 DNA: TGTGCCAGCAGCCCAAACCCAGGGCTTACCGGGGAGCTGTTTTTT.

The rearrangement uses TRBV10-3 and TRBJ2-1; tentative D call: TRBD1 (5 bases). CDR1 ENHRY and CDR2 SYGVKD come from the germline V gene. The CDR3 contains 15 residues. Deletions cut 2 bases from V and 5 bases from J, with 13 bases between. This chain's CDR3 is CAISEGPGQHNEQFF. CDR3 nucleotide sequence: TGTGCCATCAGTGAGGGGCCAGGGCAACACAATGAGCAGTTCTTC.

V usage is TRBV28 and J usage is TRBJ2-1; weak D call: TRBD2 (5 bases). The CDR3 runs to 14 residues. Per the germline V gene, CDR1 is MDHEN and CDR2 is SYDVKM. Deletions cut 3 bases from V and 3 bases from J, with 9 bases between. CDR3 DNA sequence: TGTGCCAGCAGTTTGCCTAGCAGCTACAATGAGCAGTTCTTC. It is translated as CASSLPSSYNEQFF. The whole variable domain, remainder taken from reference TRBV28 and TRBJ2-1, is DVKVTQSSRYLVKRTGEKVFLECVQDMDHENMFWYRQDPGLGLRLIYFSYDVKMKEKGDIPEGYSVSREKKERFSLILESASTNQTSMYLCASSLPSSYNEQFFGPGTRLTVL.

J is TRBJ2-3 and V is TRBV10-3, with a weak D call TRBD2 (5 bases). CDR3 length: 14 residues. CDR1 and CDR2 (germline): ENHRY, SYGVKD. V lost 8 bases, J lost 2 bases, and 14 bases lay in between. CDR3 in DNA: TGTGCCATCGGTTGGGCGGGCCTCACAGATACGCAGTATTTT. Amino acids: CAIGWAGLTDTQYF.

The chain carries TRBV27 and TRBJ2-1; 9 nucleotides match TRBD2. The CDR3 runs to 17 residues. Germline V gives CDR1 MNHEY, CDR2 SMNVEV (reference sequence). J lost 8 bases, V lost 4 bases, and 15 bases had no gene match. This CDR3 reads CASSWGREGLRGYEQFF. The CDR3 coding sequence is TGTGCCAGCAGTTGGGGGCGGGAGGGCCTTCGGGGGTATGAGCAGTTCTTC.

This chain links TRBV6-1 with TRBJ2-7; no firm D call. Looked up from germline, CDR1 is MNHNS and CDR2 is SASEGT. The CDR3 is 11 amino acids. The V gene lost 1 base and the J gene lost 8 bases, with 6 bases spanning the gap. The chain's CDR3 is CASSEVGQQYF. DNA of the CDR3: TGTGCCAGCAGTGAAGTTGGCCAGCAGTACTTC.

The V gene is TRBV6-5, the J gene TRBJ2-7; a possible D gene is TRBD1 (6 bases). The CDR3 sequence is 14 residues long. Germline V CDR1 and CDR2: MNHEY, SVGAGI. The germline V and J ends were trimmed by 7 bases and 4 bases, with 17 bases remaining between them. The CDR3 nucleotides are TGTGCCAGCATGGGGGCGGTGGGACCTTACGAGCAGTACTTC. Its protein product is CASMGAVGPYEQYF.

This clone was observed once. This CDR3 reads CASSYAGQPNEKLFF. For the CDR3, the DNA is TGTGCCAGCAGTTACGCGGGACAGCCTAATGAAAAACTGTTTTTT. The rearrangement links TRBV6-5 to TRBJ1-4; TRBD1 agrees at 7 bases. The CDR3 runs to 15 residues. The germline V gene encodes CDR1 MNHEY and CDR2 SVGAGI. Trimming cost V 2 bases and J 3 bases; bases outside gene matches: 3.